This is a list of T cell receptor beta chains from one sample in a study of T cell responses to AZD1222 COVID-19 vaccine. Clones were read by immunoSEQ multiplex PCR, and TCRdb kept only the in-frame ones, dropping some. The data contain about 120,000 clones, 65% to 90% of them seen just once; the ten biggest clones take up about 22%. Sample: peripheral blood, taken on day 0 of AZD1222 vaccination. The receptor source for this set is an adult in good health. CDR3s leave out the opening cysteine and the closing phenylalanine or tryptophan. D genes are given only for firm matches.

CDR3: ASSEPEGVLGYEQY; V: TRBV6-1; J: TRBJ2-7; D: .
CDR3: ASKTGNSGANVLT; V: TRBV6-5; J: TRBJ2-6; D: .
CDR3: ASSAQGAKTEAF; V: TRBV7-9; J: TRBJ1-1; D: TRBD1
CDR3: ASSYGEGRNSPLH; V: TRBV6-2/TRBV6-3; J: TRBJ1-6; D: .
CDR3: ATSRGQAYYGYT; V: TRBV15; J: TRBJ1-2; D: TRBD1
CDR3: ASSWGQGLSLHYGYT; V: TRBV7-9; J: TRBJ1-2; D: TRBD1
CDR3: ASSQDSGIGYT; V: TRBV3-1/TRBV3-2; J: TRBJ1-2; D: .
CDR3: ASSYTGYEQY; V: TRBV14; J: TRBJ2-7; D: .
CDR3: ASSPPGTGRYEQY; V: TRBV28; J: TRBJ2-7; D: TRBD1
CDR3: ASRTDGKTSYEQY; V: TRBV2; J: TRBJ2-7; D: .
CDR3: ASSLLAGLVGYEQY; V: TRBV7-2; J: TRBJ2-7; D: TRBD2
CDR3: ASSPGQGNSPLH; V: TRBV3-1/TRBV3-2; J: TRBJ1-6; D: TRBD1
CDR3: ASSLGERGQAGELF; V: TRBV5-1; J: TRBJ2-2; D: TRBD2
CDR3: ASSIPGQGGEPQH; V: TRBV28; J: TRBJ1-5; D: TRBD1
CDR3: ASSTPYPGRNQPQH; V: TRBV19; J: TRBJ1-5; D: .
CDR3: ASSVEGGLNSPLH; V: TRBV9; J: TRBJ1-6; D: .
CDR3: ASSPTGTGVYLLF; V: TRBV28; J: TRBJ2-2; D: TRBD1
CDR3: ASSLARQLNQPQH; V: TRBV7-8; J: TRBJ1-5; D: .
CDR3: ASSLVRREQY; V: TRBV28; J: TRBJ2-7; D: .
CDR3: ASSFRDFGNTEAF; V: TRBV5-1; J: TRBJ1-1; D: .
CDR3: ASSLFGDNYGYT; V: TRBV11-2; J: TRBJ1-2; D: .
CDR3: ASSQDRSSGQGATNEKLF; V: TRBV3-1/TRBV3-2; J: TRBJ1-4; D: TRBD1
CDR3: ASSLSAGLGGYT; V: TRBV28; J: TRBJ1-2; D: .
CDR3: ASSQGQRGSSTDTQY; V: TRBV9; J: TRBJ2-3; D: .
CDR3: ASNEASEGTEAF; V: TRBV11-1; J: TRBJ1-1; D: .
CDR3: ASSDSLATNEKLF; V: TRBV18; J: TRBJ1-4; D: .
CDR3: ASSTGTGSEQY; V: TRBV7-9; J: TRBJ2-7; D: .
CDR3: ASSLAQGSHGNTIY; V: TRBV28; J: TRBJ1-3; D: .
CDR3: ATSRARQRNTEAF; V: TRBV15; J: TRBJ1-1; D: .
CDR3: ASSYGAALYGYT; V: TRBV6-2/TRBV6-3; J: TRBJ1-2; D: .
CDR3: ASSKDSNTGELF; V: TRBV25-1; J: TRBJ2-2; D: .
CDR3: ASSHANRAKEGNTIY; V: TRBV7-8; J: TRBJ1-3; D: .
CDR3: ASSQGSRGNSPLH; V: TRBV4-3; J: TRBJ1-6; D: TRBD1
CDR3: ASSLSFLRLATNEKLF; V: TRBV28; J: TRBJ1-4; D: .
CDR3: ASSRGGAWADTQY; V: TRBV28; J: TRBJ2-3; D: TRBD2
CDR3: ASSLNPDPGNTIY; V: TRBV11-2; J: TRBJ1-3; D: .
CDR3: ASIRDRKEKLF; V: TRBV2; J: TRBJ1-4; D: TRBD1
CDR3: ASSGGVVAEAF; V: TRBV2; J: TRBJ1-1; D: .
CDR3: AIRSRGQAF; V: TRBV19; J: TRBJ1-1; D: .
CDR3: ASSGKTYEQY; V: TRBV18; J: TRBJ2-7; D: .
CDR3: ASSPIRGNQPQH; V: TRBV7-2; J: TRBJ1-5; D: .
CDR3: ASSNTGGGYNSPLH; V: TRBV6-2/TRBV6-3; J: TRBJ1-6; D: TRBD1
CDR3: ASSQAPFSYEQY; V: TRBV4-3; J: TRBJ2-7; D: .
CDR3: ASSLALPGGTDTQY; V: TRBV7-6; J: TRBJ2-3; D: .
CDR3: ASRNRGDTEAF; V: TRBV3-1/TRBV3-2; J: TRBJ1-1; D: TRBD1
CDR3: ASTPIRGAYEQY; V: TRBV11-2; J: TRBJ2-7; D: .
CDR3: ASGEFSGNTIY; V: TRBV3-1/TRBV3-2; J: TRBJ1-3; D: .
CDR3: ASSLSYSYNEQF; V: TRBV5-6; J: TRBJ2-1; D: .
CDR3: ASSPRGTGRYNEQF; V: TRBV28; J: TRBJ2-1; D: TRBD1
CDR3: ASRRSGADYGYT; V: TRBV6-5; J: TRBJ1-2; D: .
CDR3: ASSLSTARGYYT; V: TRBV27; J: TRBJ1-2; D: .
CDR3: ASSQHPGQQNTEAF; V: TRBV4-2; J: TRBJ1-1; D: .
CDR3: ASSLREQNYNEQF; V: TRBV5-5; J: TRBJ2-1; D: .
CDR3: ASSPVRDRGLVAEAF; V: TRBV13; J: TRBJ1-1; D: TRBD1
CDR3: ASSRGDLDEQY; V: TRBV5-1; J: TRBJ2-7; D: .
CDR3: ASSDGRITEAF; V: TRBV10-1; J: TRBJ1-1; D: .
CDR3: ASSYLGQGDSYEQY; V: TRBV27; J: TRBJ2-7; D: TRBD1